This T cell receptor beta chain was captured by sequencing in a study of T cells expressing NK-cell markers. Looking at the study overall: Sorted CD3+CD56+NKG2C+, CD3+CD56+NKG2C- and CD3+CD56-NKG2C+ T cells supplied TCR beta repertoires. Seven of the eight sequenced donors were HCMV-seropositive; one was seronegative. Study-level points and caveats: In a few donors, these clonotypes also led the CD3+CD56-NKG2C+ fraction.

Per the germline V gene, CDR1 is MNHNY and CDR2 is SVGAGI (reference sequence). CDR3 length: 15 amino acids. Details on this clonotype: Its antigen is unknown.

The TCR beta cDNA came from 5'RACE template switching with UMIs. TCRdb reanalyzed the 5' RACE reads, giving one entry per CDR3 protein sequence and no DNA. Seen in this sample are some 460,000 distinct CDR3 sequences; the ten most common clones hold 1.4% to 1.5%. The sequencing input was blood T cells: a sorted CD56 or NKG2C T cell subset, CD4+ or CD8+ T cells, or bulk PBMC T cells (not recorded which). The sequence came from a woman in her 50s in good health. This chain links TRBV6-6 with TRBJ1-2. The CDR3 region is CASSLGSGGQEGYTF.